A single sample is the source of the 14 T cell receptor beta chains below, sequenced in a study of T cells after yellow fever vaccination. Each CDR3 protein is one row after TCRdb ran MiXCR on the 5' RACE reads. The sample lists over 300,000 distinct CDR3 sequences, over 3.5% occurring once. The sequencing here drew on PBMCs, taken 5 days after the yellow fever booster vaccination. These receptors all come from a man younger than 35 who received the YFV17D yellow fever vaccine.

The rearrangement links TRBV24-1 to TRBJ1-2, with unresolved D. This CDR3 comprises 14 residues. Trimming removed 4 bases at V and 2 bases at J, with 10 bases between. Germline V gives CDR1 KGHDR, CDR2 SFDVKD. CDR3 coding DNA: TGTGCCACCAGTGACCTGGACGGAAACTATGGCTACACCTTC. This encodes CATSDLDGNYGYTF.

The chain combines TRBV20-1 with TRBJ2-3; 8 bases are a match to TRBD2. V was clipped by 0 bases and J by 2 bases; unmatched bases: 10. The CDR3 totals 17 residues. CDR1 is DFQATT and CDR2 is SNEGSKA in the germline V gene (reference sequence). The CDR3 loop is CSARDFRPSGYTDTQYF. In nucleotides, the CDR3 is TGCAGTGCTAGAGATTTTCGTCCTAGCGGGTACACAGATACGCAGTATTTT.

This chain links TRBV21-1 with TRBJ1-1; TRBD1 is the table's D call, not checked against the DNA. TRBV21-1 is marked as a pseudogene. The CDR3 contains 14 residues. CDR3 bases: TGTGCCAGCAACCTCAGGGGGCGCCTCACTGAAGCTTTCTTT. It is translated as CASNLRGRLTEAFF.

This clonotype was recorded at least ten times. The chain uses TRBV3-1 and TRBJ2-1, with D possibly TRBD2 on 7 matching bases. The germline CDR1 and CDR2 sequences are LGHDT and YNNKEL (reference sequence). The CDR3 is 16 amino acids. Deletions cut 3 bases from V and 10 bases from J, with 22 bases between. The CDR3 is CASSQGGGARAKEQFF. In nucleotides, the CDR3 is TGTGCCAGCAGCCAGGGTGGGGGGGCCAGAGCTAAAGAGCAGTTCTTC.

This clonotype was recorded at least ten times. V gene TRBV5-4 combines with J gene TRBJ1-1; D is perhaps TRBD1 (6 bases). Germline V lookup: CDR1 SGHNT, CDR2 YYREEE (reference sequence). The V and J ends lost 4 bases and 5 bases respectively, with 24 bases between them. The CDR3 has 17 amino acids. The CDR3 reads CASSPSAGEIGLTEAFF. CDR3 bases: TGTGCCAGCAGCCCCTCGGCAGGGGAAATCGGTTTGACTGAAGCTTTCTTT.

The chain recombines TRBV28 with TRBJ1-1, with 10 nucleotides matching TRBD1. J lost 11 bases, V lost 6 bases, and 6 bases had no gene match. The germline V gene encodes CDR1 MDHEN and CDR2 SYDVKM. This CDR3 spans 12 amino acids. The CDR3 coding sequence is TGTGCCAGCAGGCACCGGGACAGGGGCGCTTTCTTT. Translated: CASRHRDRGAFF.

This clonotype was seen a few times. The rearrangement joins TRBV7-2 to TRBJ2-7; a weak D match, TRBD1 (6 bases). The V and J ends lost 1 base and 7 bases respectively, with 23 bases between them. Per germline, CDR1 SGHTA and CDR2 FQGNSA. CDR3 length: 17 amino acids. The CDR3 DNA sequence: TGTGCCAGCAGCTTAGAGAGTACAGGGCCGAGCTCGGGGGAGCAGTACTTC. Protein sequence: CASSLESTGPSSGEQYF.

The table lists this clonotype with a few counts. V gene TRBV5-1 combines with J gene TRBJ2-5; D may correspond to TRBD1 or TRBD2 (5 bases each). Germline V CDR1 and CDR2: SGHRS, YFSETQ. The CDR3 length is 14 residues. Trimming removed 4 bases at V and 2 bases at J, with 12 bases between. The CDR3 is CASSPDWGQETQYF. CDR3 DNA: TGCGCCAGCAGCCCAGACTGGGGGCAAGAGACCCAGTACTTC.

This clonotype was recorded at least ten times. Mismatch with germline at one junction end may stem from a read error. The V and J genes are TRBV7-7 and TRBJ2-5; 7 bases are a match to TRBD1. Germline assignment: CDR1 SSHAT and CDR2 FNYEAQ (reference sequence). This CDR3 is 17 amino acids long. The CDR3 reads CASSTKIDRVGQETQYF. CDR3 bases: TGTGCTAGCAGCACTAAAATTGACAGGGTCGGACAAGAGACCCAGTACTTC.

This clonotype was observed many times. CDR3 residues: CASSLKLNQPQHF. Written as DNA, the CDR3 is TGTGCCAGCAGTTTAAAGCTGAATCAGCCCCAGCATTTT. The chain carries TRBV12-3 or TRBV12-4 and TRBJ1-5; D gene unclear. The CDR3 has 13 amino acids. Trimming removed 2 bases from V and 4 bases from J, with 6 bases in between.

The rearrangement joins TRBV5-6 to TRBJ2-1, with a tentative D call TRBD2 (6 bases). CDR1 is SGHDT and CDR2 is YYEEEE in the germline V gene. CDR3 length: 15 amino acids. Deletions cut 4 bases from V and 0 bases from J, with 11 bases between. CDR3 nucleotides: TGTGCCAGCAGCGGCGGGACTCTCTCCTACAATGAGCAGTTCTTC. This codes for CASSGGTLSYNEQFF.

The rearrangement joins TRBV20-1 to TRBJ2-7, with 7 bases that match TRBD1. The J segment lost 4 bases and the V segment lost 6 bases, leaving 3 bases of the junction unmatched. The CDR3 extends over 11 amino acids. The germline gives CDR1 DFQATT, CDR2 SNEGSKA (reference sequence). CDR3 protein: CSATDRYEQYV. CDR3 nucleotides: TGCAGTGCCACGGACAGGTACGAGCAGTACGTC.

The rearrangement uses TRBV6-5 and TRBJ2-5; TRBD1 agrees at 9 bases. The germline V gene encodes CDR1 MNHEY and CDR2 SVGAGI. The CDR3 consists of 16 residues. The V segment lost 0 bases and the J segment 4 bases; nucleotides outside the gene matches: 6. The CDR3 region is CASSYSGTGLGETQYF. The CDR3 region has the DNA TGTGCCAGCAGTTACTCCGGGACAGGGTTGGGAGAGACCCAGTACTTC.

This clonotype was observed a few times. The chain uses TRBV20-1 and TRBJ2-2, with 7 bases fitting TRBD2. V lost 7 bases and J lost 8; bases outside the gene matches: 13. Germline assignment: CDR1 DFQATT and CDR2 SNEGSKA (reference sequence). The CDR3 runs to 14 residues. For the CDR3, the DNA is TGCAGTGAGGGCGAGGGGAGGGTAAGGGGGGAGCTGTTTTTT. Encoded protein: CSEGEGRVRGELFF.